The table lists the clone carrying this T cell receptor (beta chain) with many counts. Its antigen is still unknown. Ahead of thyroid surgery, no patient had received treatment of any kind. The CDR3 has 15 residues. The ends lost 6 bases at V and 5 bases at J; junction bases unmatched: 7. Germline V gene sequence: CDR1 MNHNS, CDR2 SASEGT. This record comes from a study of metastatic and nonmetastatic thyroid tumors. Overall study: Repertoire comparison spanned blood and tumor or nodule tissue of malignant and benign thyroid patients. Study-level results: Malignant thyroid tumors reportedly exceeded benign nodules significantly in TCR beta diversity, with the difference appearing in blood and tumor.

TCRdb re-analyzed the PCR reads using MiXCR. The sample lists some 36,000 clones, 17% seen once, with 5% to 8% in the top ten. Sequenced material: blood. This receptor was identified in a male donor with papillary thyroid cancer or a benign thyroid nodule (not recorded which). Some clones in this sample may be carry-over from other donors' samples. The J gene is TRBJ2-5, the V gene TRBV6-1, with 12 bases lining up with TRBD2. CDR3 DNA sequence: TGTGCCAGCAGCCGACTAGCGGGAGAGGGGGAGACCCAGTACTTC. Its translation: CASSRLAGEGETQYF.